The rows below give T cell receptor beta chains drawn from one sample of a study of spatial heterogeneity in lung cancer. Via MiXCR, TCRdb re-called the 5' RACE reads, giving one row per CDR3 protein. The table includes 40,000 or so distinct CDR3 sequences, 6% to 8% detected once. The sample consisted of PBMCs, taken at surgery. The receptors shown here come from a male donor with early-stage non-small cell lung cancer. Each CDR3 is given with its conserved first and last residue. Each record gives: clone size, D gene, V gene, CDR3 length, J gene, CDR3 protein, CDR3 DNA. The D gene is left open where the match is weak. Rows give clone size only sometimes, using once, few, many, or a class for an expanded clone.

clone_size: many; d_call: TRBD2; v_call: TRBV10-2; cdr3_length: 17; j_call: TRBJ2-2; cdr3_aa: CASSSTSGGRVTGELFF; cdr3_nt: TGCGCCAGCAGTTCGACTAGCGGGGGGCGGGTCACCGGGGAGCTGTTTTTT
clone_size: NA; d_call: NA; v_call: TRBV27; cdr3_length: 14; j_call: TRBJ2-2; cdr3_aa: CASGDQGRTGELFF; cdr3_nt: TGTGCCAGCGGGGACCAGGGACGCACCGGGGAGCTGTTTTTT
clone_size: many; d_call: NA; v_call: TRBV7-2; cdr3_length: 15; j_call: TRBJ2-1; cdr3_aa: CASSLDLQSHNEQFF; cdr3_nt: TGTGCCAGCAGCTTAGACCTCCAATCCCACAATGAGCAGTTCTTC
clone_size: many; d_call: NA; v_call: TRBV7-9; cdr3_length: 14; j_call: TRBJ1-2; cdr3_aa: CASSLAGEYYGYTF; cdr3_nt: TGTGCCAGCAGCTTAGCCGGGGAATACTATGGCTACACCTTC
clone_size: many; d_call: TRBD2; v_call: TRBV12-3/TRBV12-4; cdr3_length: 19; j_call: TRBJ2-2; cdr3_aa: CASSLIRRGLSLNTGELFF; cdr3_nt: TGTGCCAGCAGTTTAATTCGGCGGGGACTATCCCTGAACACCGGGGAGCTGTTTTTT
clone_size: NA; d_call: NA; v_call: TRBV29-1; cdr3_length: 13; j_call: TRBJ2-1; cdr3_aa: CSVEIGGGNEQFF; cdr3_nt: TGCAGCGTCGAGATTGGTGGGGGGAATGAGCAGTTCTTC
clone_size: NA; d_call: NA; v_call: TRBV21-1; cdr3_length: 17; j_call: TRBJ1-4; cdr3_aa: CASSKEKGASANEKLFF; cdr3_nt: TGTGCCAGCAGCAAAGAGAAAGGGGCATCGGCTAATGAAAAACTGTTTTTT
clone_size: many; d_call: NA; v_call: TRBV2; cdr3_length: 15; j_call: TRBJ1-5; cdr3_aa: CASSEDGKSNQPQHF; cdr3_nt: TGTGCCAGCAGTGAAGACGGGAAAAGCAATCAGCCCCAGCATTTT
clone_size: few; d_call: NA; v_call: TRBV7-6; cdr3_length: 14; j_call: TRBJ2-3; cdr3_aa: CASSPSPVGDTQYF; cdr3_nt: TGTGCCAGCAGCCCGTCCCCGGTGGGAGATACGCAGTATTTT
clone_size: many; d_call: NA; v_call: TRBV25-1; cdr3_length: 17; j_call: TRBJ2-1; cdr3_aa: CASSPRELLGSYNEQFF; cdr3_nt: TGTGCCAGCAGCCCCCGGGAGCTTTTGGGCTCCTACAATGAGCAGTTCTTC
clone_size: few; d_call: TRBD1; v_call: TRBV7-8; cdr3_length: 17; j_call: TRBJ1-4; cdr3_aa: CASSGAGTGTGGQKLFF; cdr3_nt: TGTGCCAGCAGCGGAGCTGGGACCGGGACAGGGGGCCAAAAACTGTTTTTT
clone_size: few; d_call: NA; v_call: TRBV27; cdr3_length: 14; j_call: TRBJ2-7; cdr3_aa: CASSLRDIRYEQYF; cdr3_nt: TGTGCCAGCAGTTTAAGGGACATACGGTACGAGCAGTACTTC
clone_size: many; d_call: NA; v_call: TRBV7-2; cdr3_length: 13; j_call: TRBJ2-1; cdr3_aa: CASSLDQEYEQFF; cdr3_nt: TGTGCCAGCAGCTTAGATCAGGAGTATGAGCAGTTCTTC
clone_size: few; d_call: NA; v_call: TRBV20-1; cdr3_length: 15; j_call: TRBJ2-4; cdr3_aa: CSAREDLIAKNIQYF; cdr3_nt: TGCAGTGCTAGGGAGGACTTAATAGCCAAAAACATTCAGTACTTC
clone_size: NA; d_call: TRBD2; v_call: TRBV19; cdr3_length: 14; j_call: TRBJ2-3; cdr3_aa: CASSTGLASDTQYF; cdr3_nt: TGTGCCAGTAGTACAGGACTAGCGTCGGATACGCAGTATTTT
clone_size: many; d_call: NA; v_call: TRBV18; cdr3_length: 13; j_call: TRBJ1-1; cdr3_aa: CATFPGANTEAFF; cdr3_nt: TGTGCCACCTTCCCAGGGGCGAACACTGAAGCTTTCTTT
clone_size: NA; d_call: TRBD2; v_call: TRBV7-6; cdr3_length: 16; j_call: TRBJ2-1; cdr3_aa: CASSLGRADRHDEQFF; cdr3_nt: TGTGCCAGCAGCCTAGGGAGGGCTGATCGCCATGATGAGCAGTTCTTC
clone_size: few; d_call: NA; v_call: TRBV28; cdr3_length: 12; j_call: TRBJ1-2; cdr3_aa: CASSYPDYGYTF; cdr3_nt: TGTGCCAGCAGTTATCCGGACTATGGCTACACCTTC
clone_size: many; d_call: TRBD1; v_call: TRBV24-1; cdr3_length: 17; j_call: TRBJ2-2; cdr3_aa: CATSDPGQGWATGELFF; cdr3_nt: TGTGCCACCAGTGATCCGGGACAGGGGTGGGCTACCGGGGAGCTGTTTTTT
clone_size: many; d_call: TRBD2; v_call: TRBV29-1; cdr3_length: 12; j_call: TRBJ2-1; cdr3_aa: CSGGLRFNEQFF; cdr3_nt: TGCAGCGGGGGACTACGCTTCAATGAGCAGTTCTTC
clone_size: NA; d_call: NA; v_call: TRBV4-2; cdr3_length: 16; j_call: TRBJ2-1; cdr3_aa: CASSPMFWRAGSSQFF; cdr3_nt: TGTGCCAGCAGCCCCATGTTCTGGAGGGCGGGTTCTTCGCAGTTCTTC
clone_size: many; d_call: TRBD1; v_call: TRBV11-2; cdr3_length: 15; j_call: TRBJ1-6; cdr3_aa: CASRNPYRGVSPLHF; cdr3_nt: TGTGCCAGCAGAAACCCTTACAGGGGTGTCTCACCCCTCCACTTT
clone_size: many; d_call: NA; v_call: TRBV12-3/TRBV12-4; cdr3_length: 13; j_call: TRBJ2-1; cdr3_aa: CASSGVVSDEQFF; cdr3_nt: TGTGCCAGCAGTGGGGTCGTCAGCGATGAGCAGTTCTTC
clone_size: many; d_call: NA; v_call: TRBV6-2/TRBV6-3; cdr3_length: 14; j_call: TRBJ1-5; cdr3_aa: CASSPTGSGQPQHF; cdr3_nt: TGTGCCAGCAGCCCCACAGGCTCAGGGCAGCCCCAGCATTTT
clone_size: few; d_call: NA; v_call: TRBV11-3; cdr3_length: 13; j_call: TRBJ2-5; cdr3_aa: CASSLGLGETQYF; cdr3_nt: TGTGCCAGCAGCTTAGGGCTGGGGGAGACCCAGTACTTC
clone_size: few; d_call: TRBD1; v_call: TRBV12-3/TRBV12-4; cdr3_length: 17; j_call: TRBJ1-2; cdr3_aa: CASSLVILGQGNYGYTF; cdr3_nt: TGTGCCAGCAGTTTAGTAATTCTGGGACAGGGGAACTATGGCTACACCTTC
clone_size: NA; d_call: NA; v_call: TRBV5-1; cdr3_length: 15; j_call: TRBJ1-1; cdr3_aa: CASSPFWSGNTEAFF; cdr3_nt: TGCGCCAGCAGCCCCTTTTGGAGCGGGAACACTGAAGCTTTCTTT
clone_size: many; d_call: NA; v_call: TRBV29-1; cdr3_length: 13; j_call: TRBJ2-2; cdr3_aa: CSVYIENYGELFF; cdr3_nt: TGCAGCGTTTACATTGAGAACTACGGGGAGCTGTTTTTT
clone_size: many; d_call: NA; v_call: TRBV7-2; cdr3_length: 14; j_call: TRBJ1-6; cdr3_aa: CASSPPSYNSPLHF; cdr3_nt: TGTGCCAGCAGCCCTCCCTCCTATAATTCACCCCTCCACTTT
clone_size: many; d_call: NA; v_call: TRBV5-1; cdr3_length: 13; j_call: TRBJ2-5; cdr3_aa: CASSRERRETQYF; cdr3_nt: TGCGCCAGCAGCCGGGAACGGCGAGAGACCCAGTACTTC
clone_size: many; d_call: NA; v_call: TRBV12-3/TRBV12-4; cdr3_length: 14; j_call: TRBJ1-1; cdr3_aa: CASSSPGLNTEAFF; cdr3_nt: TGTGCCAGCAGTTCCCCAGGATTGAACACTGAAGCTTTCTTT
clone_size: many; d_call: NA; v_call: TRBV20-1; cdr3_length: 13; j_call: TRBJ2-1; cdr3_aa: CSARRGANNEQFF; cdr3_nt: TGCAGTGCCCGGAGGGGGGCGAACAATGAGCAGTTCTTC
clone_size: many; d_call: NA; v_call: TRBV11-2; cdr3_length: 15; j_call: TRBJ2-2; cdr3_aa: CASSLDWRGSGELFF; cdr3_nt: TGTGCCAGCAGCTTAGATTGGAGGGGTTCCGGGGAGCTGTTTTTT
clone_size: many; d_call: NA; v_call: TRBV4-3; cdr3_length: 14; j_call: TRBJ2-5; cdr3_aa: CASSQGISSETQYF; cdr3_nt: TGCGCCAGCAGCCAAGGGATTAGCAGTGAGACCCAGTACTTC
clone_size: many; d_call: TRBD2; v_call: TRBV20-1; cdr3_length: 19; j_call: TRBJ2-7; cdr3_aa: CSARDSRRGLAGASYEQYF; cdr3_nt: TGCAGTGCTAGAGACTCGAGACGTGGACTAGCGGGGGCCTCCTACGAGCAGTACTTC
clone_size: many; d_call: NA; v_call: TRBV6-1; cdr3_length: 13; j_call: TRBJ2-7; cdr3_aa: CAIDRDAIYEQYF; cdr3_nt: TGTGCCATCGACCGAGACGCAATCTACGAGCAGTACTTC
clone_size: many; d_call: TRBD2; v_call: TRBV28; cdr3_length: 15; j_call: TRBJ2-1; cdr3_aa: CASSLLAGGNNEQFF; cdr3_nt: TGTGCCAGCAGTTTATTAGCGGGAGGAAACAATGAGCAGTTCTTC
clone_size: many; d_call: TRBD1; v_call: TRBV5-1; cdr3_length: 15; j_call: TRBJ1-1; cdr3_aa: CASSLGQQRMTEAFF; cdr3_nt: TGCGCCAGCAGCCTGGGACAGCAGAGGATGACTGAAGCTTTCTTT
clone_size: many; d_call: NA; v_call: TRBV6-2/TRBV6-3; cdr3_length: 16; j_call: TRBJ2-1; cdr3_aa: CASSSVSGGSYNEQFF; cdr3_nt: TGTGCCAGCAGCTCCGTCAGCGGAGGCTCCTACAATGAGCAGTTCTTC
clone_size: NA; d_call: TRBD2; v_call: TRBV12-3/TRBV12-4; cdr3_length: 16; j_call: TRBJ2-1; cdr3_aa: CASSLAGGRSYNEQFF; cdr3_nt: TGTGCCAGCAGCCTAGCGGGAGGGAGGTCCTACAATGAGCAGTTCTTC
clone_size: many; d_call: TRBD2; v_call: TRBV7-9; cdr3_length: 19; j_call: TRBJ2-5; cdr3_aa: CASSLAVGLAGGQQETQYF; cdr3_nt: TGTGCCAGCAGCTTAGCTGTGGGACTAGCGGGAGGGCAGCAAGAGACCCAGTACTTC
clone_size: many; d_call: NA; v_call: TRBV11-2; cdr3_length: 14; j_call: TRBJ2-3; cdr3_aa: CASSFGVAGDTQYF; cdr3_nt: TGTGCCAGCAGCTTCGGCGTCGCGGGAGATACGCAGTATTTT
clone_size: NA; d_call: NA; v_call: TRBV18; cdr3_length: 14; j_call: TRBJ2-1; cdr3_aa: CASSPAGIYNEQFF; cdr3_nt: TGTGCCAGCTCACCAGCAGGGATCTACAATGAGCAGTTCTTC
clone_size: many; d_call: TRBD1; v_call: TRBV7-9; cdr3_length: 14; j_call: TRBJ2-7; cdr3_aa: CASSLASGGYEQYF; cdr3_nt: TGTGCCAGCAGCTTAGCTTCAGGGGGCTACGAGCAGTACTTC